This TCR beta chain was profiled in a study of T cell responses to AZD1222 COVID-19 vaccine. Study-level findings and limits: Spike-wide vaccine-associated CD4 TCRs dominated at 160-218 and 743-854. Rises in breadth and depth of Spike-specific TCRs came after two AZD1222 doses. Baseline antibody screening turned up just five to seven seropositive AZD1222 recipients.

The table came from immunoSEQ multiplex PCR; TCRdb's copy has only in-frame clones and leaves some out. The repertoire holds 130,000 or so clones, 85% to 90% seen once, with around 3% in the top ten. As for this clone: Its antigen is undetermined.

This receptor was taken from an adult who received the AZD1222 COVID-19 vaccine. The material sequenced was peripheral blood, taken 28 days after the second AZD1222 dose.

In DNA form, the CDR3 reads TGTGCCAGCAGTTACTCGCCTAGCGGGGTAGATACGCAGTATTTT. Amino acids: CASSYSPSGVDTQYF. V usage is TRBV6-2 or TRBV6-3 and J usage is TRBJ2-3, with TRBD2 matching over 9 bases. CDR3 length equals 15 residues. V lost 0 bases and J lost 5; bases outside the gene matches: 3. Germline V gene data show CDR1 as MNHEY and CDR2 as SVGEGT.